The T cell receptor (beta chain) described here comes from a study of blood T cells in healthy people across ages. Turning to this clonotype: The antigen remains undetermined. A junction end diverges from the germline sequence, so it may reflect a read error.

A second PCR, run for about 7 to 11 cycles, used a sample-barcoded 5' primer plus a J-beta primer mix. TCRdb used MiXCR to reprocess the 5' RACE reads, holding one entry per CDR3 protein. This sample yields over 1,200,000 distinct CDR3 sequences, of which around 55% are seen a single time; 5% to 7% belongs to the top ten. There are 11 residues in the CDR3. Per the germline V gene, CDR1 is MGHRA and CDR2 is YSYEKL. Study findings and constraints: A roughly linear fall in TCR beta diversity per million T cells was seen with increasing age. Changes in expanded clonotypes were possibly confounded, as the CMV status of donors was unknown.

Sequencing input: blood. The receptor's source is a man aged 18 to 29 in good health. J is TRBJ1-6 and V is TRBV4-1; D remains ambiguous. CDR3 loop: CAGSQDGQVHF. The CDR3 nucleotides read TGCGCCGGCAGCCAAGATGGTCAAGTCCACTTT.